This TCR beta chain was obtained from a study of T cells in Graves' hyperthyroidism and ophthalmopathy. The study, taken as a whole, reports: Most expanded thyroid clonotypes above 0.001 recurred in blood.

The CDR3 regions of TCR beta were amplified from RNA transcripts. An initial round of RT-PCR targeting the TCR CDR3 relied on the HTBI primer set. TCRdb passed the multiplex PCR reads through MiXCR, listing each CDR3 protein once. This table holds 340,000 or so distinct CDR3 sequences, 21% found once. Each patient was aged 18 to 65 and had newly diagnosed hyperthyroidism of under 2 months' duration. Patients were excluded because of uncontrolled infection, other autoimmune disease, pregnancy or lactation. Diagnosis rested on symptoms, serum thyroxine and TRAb, thyroid ultrasound, and orbital computed tomography. Comments on this clonotype: Antigen specificity is unknown.

Germline CDR1 DFQATT, CDR2 SNEGSKA (reference sequence). The CDR3 spans 14 residues. Trimming removed 4 bases from V and 3 bases from J; junction bases left unmatched: 5. This sequence joins TRBV20-1 and TRBJ1-3, with 8 bases matching TRBD1. The TCR comes from a woman between 45 and 60 years old with Graves' hyperthyroidism. Sequenced: blood. CDR3 DNA sequence: TGCAGTGCTACGGACAGGGAGAGTGGAAACACCATATATTTT. Translated: CSATDRESGNTIYF.